The source of this T cell receptor (beta chain) is a study of blood T cell repertoires in COVID-19. As regards this clone: Sequence at one end of the junction differs from germline and may be a read error.

Original data processing: The authors estimated nucleated cell counts from reference gene primer amplification. Data came from immunoSEQ multiplex PCR; TCRdb stores just in-frame clones and leaves some out. V and J calls and clone size are copied from that table; D and trimming were computed from the DNA. The sample has a few hundred thousand clones, around 90% seen once; the top ten hold 2.2%. The receptor's source is a woman between 50 and 59 years old who had recovered from COVID-19. The specimen was peripheral blood.

For the CDR3, the DNA is TGTGCCAGCACCCAACAGGGGCTCATATCGACTAACTATGGCTACACCTTC. It translates to CASTQQGLISTNYGYTF. This chain uses TRBV3-1 (or the pseudogene TRBV3-2) with TRBJ1-2; 7 bases are a match to TRBD1. This CDR3 is built from 17 residues. The germline gives CDR1 LGHDT, CDR2 YNNKEL (reference sequence).